Reported below is one T cell receptor (beta chain). Antigen specificity is unknown. Data came from immunoSEQ multiplex PCR; TCRdb stores just in-frame clones and leaves some out. The table records about 89,000 clones, roughly 86% of them present only once. The data are from a study of T cell repertoires and HLA-DP antigens. Untouched CD4+ T cells were bead-isolated from PBMC at 95% to 98% purity. Whole-study findings and limits: Naive and memory CD4+ cells were analysed together, not apart.

Sequenced sample: CD4+ T cells from PBMCs. The source of this sequence is a man aged 45 to 65 in good health and CMV-seronegative.

The CDR3 DNA is TGCGCCAGCAGCGGGCTTGGACAGGGGGCAGCTGGAAACACCATATATTTT. Translation: CASSGLGQGAAGNTIYF. V gene TRBV5-1 combines with J gene TRBJ1-3; 11 bases agree with TRBD1. With V trimmed by 4 bases and J by 2 bases, 8 bases remained unmatched. Germline V CDR1 and CDR2: SGHRS, YFSETQ. The length of the CDR3 is 17 residues.